The 13 T cell receptor beta chains below all came from one sample that was sequenced in a study of T cell responses to AZD1222 COVID-19 vaccine. The assay was immunoSEQ multiplex PCR, and TCRdb's table has in-frame clones only and misses some. This table has approximately 140,000 clones, 90% to 95% appearing once. Sample: peripheral blood, taken on day 0 of AZD1222 vaccination. These receptors were collected from an adult in good health.

This clone was seen a few times. The chain couples TRBV6-2 or TRBV6-3 to TRBJ2-7; either TRBD1 or TRBD2 may fit D (6 bases each). Germline V CDR1 and CDR2: MNHEY, SVGEGT. The CDR3 covers 16 residues. The V and J ends lost 5 bases and 0 bases respectively, with 17 bases between them. The CDR3 reads CASSPIGGDSSYEQYF. Written as DNA, the CDR3 is TGTGCCAGCAGTCCAATCGGGGGCGACAGCTCCTACGAGCAGTACTTC.

The chain combines TRBV7-2 with TRBJ2-7; no clear D gene. This CDR3 is built from 14 residues. Germline CDR1 is SGHTA and CDR2 is FQGNSA. The V gene lost 4 bases and the J gene lost 5 bases, with 15 bases spanning the gap. The CDR3 loop reads CASSSGDSWNEQYF. CDR3 bases: TGTGCCAGCAGCTCTGGGGATAGCTGGAACGAGCAGTACTTC.

This chain's CDR3 is CASSNVGDSYNEQFF. CDR3 in DNA: TGTGCCAGTAGTAATGTAGGCGACTCCTACAATGAGCAGTTCTTC. The genes are TRBV19 and TRBJ2-1; D not certain. The CDR3 runs 15 residues. V lost 4 bases and J 0 bases, leaving 10 bases between the germline ends. Looked up from germline, CDR1 is LNHDA and CDR2 is SQIVND (reference sequence).

This clone was counted a single time. V and J are TRBV29-1 and TRBJ2-7, with D tentatively TRBD2 (7 bases). In germline, CDR1 is SQVTM, CDR2 ANQGSEA. The CDR3 is made up of 15 amino acids. V lost 1 base to trimming and J lost 3 bases, with 16 bases between them. This CDR3 is CSVEVPGGRVYEQYF. The CDR3 DNA reads as TGCAGCGTTGAAGTACCGGGGGGCAGGGTCTACGAGCAGTACTTC.

The rearrangement joins TRBV6-2 or TRBV6-3 to TRBJ1-1, with D hard to call. The V and J ends lost 0 bases and 0 bases respectively, with 11 bases between them. This CDR3 spans 16 amino acids. Germline V gene sequence: CDR1 MNHEY, CDR2 SVGEGT. The CDR3 DNA is TGTGCCAGCAGTTACTCGGAAGGGCAGCTGAACACTGAAGCTTTCTTT. This gives the protein CASSYSEGQLNTEAFF.

As concerns this clone: This sample also contains other DNA sequences that code for the same CDR3. The chain combines TRBV7-9 with TRBJ1-2; D is ambiguous. The CDR3 covers 14 residues. V was clipped by 0 bases and J by 0 bases, with 5 bases between them. CDR1 is SEHNR and CDR2 is FQNEAQ in the germline V gene (reference sequence). CDR3 in amino acids: CASSLAVANYGYTF. CDR3 DNA sequence: TGTGCCAGCAGCTTAGCGGTAGCTAACTATGGCTACACCTTC.

This clone was detected only a few times. J is TRBJ1-1 and V is TRBV19; D gene unclear. V was pared by 6 bases and J by 0 bases, with 20 bases between. The CDR3 runs to 17 residues. In germline, CDR1 is LNHDA, CDR2 SQIVND (reference sequence). CDR3 sequence reads: CASSPTVGLLMNTEAFF. In DNA form, the CDR3 reads TGTGCCAGTAGCCCCACAGTAGGTTTACTCATGAACACTGAAGCTTTCTTT.

The sample holds one count of this clone. The V call is TRBV2, the J call TRBJ1-2, with D hard to call. Germline V lookup: CDR1 SNHLY, CDR2 FYNNEI. The CDR3 spans 13 residues. V gave up 4 bases and J gave up 0 bases, with 6 bases separating them. CDR3 sequence (DNA): TGTGCCAGCAGTGTGGATTCTAACTATGGCTACACCTTC. It translates to CASSVDSNYGYTF.

The gene calls are TRBV9 and TRBJ1-5, with 7 bases that match TRBD1. CDR3 length equals 14 residues. Unmatched junction bases numbered 7, after V lost 4 bases and J lost 6 bases. Germline lookup yields CDR1 SGDLS and CDR2 YYNGEE. The CDR3 DNA sequence: TGTGCCAGCAGCCATGGACAGGAAAGTCAGCCCCAGCATTTT. It is translated as CASSHGQESQPQHF.

This clone occurred once. The chain combines TRBV27 with TRBJ2-7, with 7 bases aligning to TRBD1. Germline-derived CDR1 and CDR2 are MNHEY and SMNVEV (reference sequence). CDR3 length equals 16 residues. V gave up 1 base and J gave up 6 bases; unmatched junction bases: 12. The CDR3, as DNA: TGTGCCAGCAGTTTATTGCCACAGACAGGGATCGGCGAGCAGTACTTC. Its translation: CASSLLPQTGIGEQYF.

The gene calls are TRBV7-3 and TRBJ2-2, with 7 bases that match TRBD2. This CDR3 is built from 17 residues. V lost 2 bases, J lost 3 bases, and 9 bases stayed unmatched. Germline V gene lookup returns CDR1 SGHTA and CDR2 FQGTGA. This chain's CDR3 is CASSLWGGESDTGELFF. The CDR3, as DNA: TGTGCCAGCAGCTTATGGGGAGGGGAAAGCGACACCGGGGAGCTGTTTTTT. Using reference TRBV7-3 and TRBJ2-2 for the parts outside the CDR3, the full variable domain is GAGVSQTPSNKVTEKGKYVELRCDPISGHTALYWYRQSLGQGPEFLIYFQGTGAADDSGLPNDRFFAVRPEGSVSTLKIQRTERGDSAVYLCASSLWGGESDTGELFFGEGSRLTVL.

DNA for the CDR3: TGTGCCAGCAGCCAAGTGATAGGGCCGAAGGGCACTGAAGCTTTCTTT. Protein: CASSQVIGPKGTEAFF. The gene calls are TRBV3-1 (or the pseudogene TRBV3-2) and TRBJ1-1; D is undetermined. The V gene's germline CDR1 is LGHDT and CDR2 YNNKEL (reference sequence). Between the trimmed V and J ends, which lost 1 base and 4 bases, there was a span of 16 bases. The CDR3 loop spans 16 amino acids.

The chain is built from TRBV7-9 and TRBJ1-3; D not resolved. V dropped 1 base and J dropped 2 bases, with 6 bases sitting between them. This CDR3 is built from 14 residues. In germline, CDR1 is SEHNR, CDR2 FQNEAQ (reference sequence). The CDR3 DNA follows: TGTGCCAGCAGCTTAGACCGCACTGGAAACACCATATATTTT. Protein sequence: CASSLDRTGNTIYF.